Given below is one TCR beta chain in context. The table came from immunoSEQ multiplex PCR; TCRdb's copy has only in-frame clones and leaves some out. Here the sample spans 90,000 to 120,000 clones, around 87% being singletons. The data were obtained in a study of T cell responses to AZD1222 COVID-19 vaccine. Trimming pared 5 bases from V and 2 bases from J, leaving 9 bases between. CDR3 length equals 13 residues. The TCR comes from an adult in good health. The starting material was peripheral blood, obtained on day 0 of AZD1222 vaccination. The genes are TRBV12-3 or TRBV12-4 and TRBJ1-2, with D unclear. CDR3 sequence: CASSLAANYGYTF. The CDR3 bases are TGTGCCAGCAGTCTGGCCGCAAACTATGGCTACACCTTC.